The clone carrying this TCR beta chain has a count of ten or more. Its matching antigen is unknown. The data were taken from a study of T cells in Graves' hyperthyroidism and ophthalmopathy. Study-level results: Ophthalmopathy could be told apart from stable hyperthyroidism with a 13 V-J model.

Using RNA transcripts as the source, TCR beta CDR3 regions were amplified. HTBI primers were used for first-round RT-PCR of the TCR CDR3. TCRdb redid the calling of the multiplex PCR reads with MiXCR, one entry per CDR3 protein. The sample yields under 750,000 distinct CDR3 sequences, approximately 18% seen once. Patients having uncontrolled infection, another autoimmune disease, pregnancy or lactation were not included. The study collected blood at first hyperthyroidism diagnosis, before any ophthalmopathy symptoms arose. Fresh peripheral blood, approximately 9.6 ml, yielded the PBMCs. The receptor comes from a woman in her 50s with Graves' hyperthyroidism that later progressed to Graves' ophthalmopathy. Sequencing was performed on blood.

The DNA for the CDR3 is TGTGCCAGCAGCCCTCCCCCGGGGGGGGGCCAAGAGACCCAGTACTTC. Protein sequence: CASSPPPGGGQETQYF. This chain connects TRBV11-2 to TRBJ2-5; TRBD2 matches at 8 bases. Germline V gives CDR1 SGHAT, CDR2 FQNNGV. The CDR3 is made up of 16 amino acids. V dropped 5 bases and J dropped 1; count of bases not matched to a gene: 9.